The subject of this entry is one TCR beta chain. The data stem from a study of STAT5B mutations in CD4+ large granular lymphocyte leukemia. The survey-level immunoSEQ assay was used. Libraries were prepared by immunoSEQ multiplex PCR; TCRdb keeps only in-frame clonotypes and omits some of them. The data show some 7,700 clones, over 85% seen once. Depending on availability, patient cells were bead-separated fractions or unselected PBMC. The CDR3 loop spans 18 amino acids. Trimming took 0 bases from V and 2 from J; bases not matched to a gene: 12. Germline CDR1 is SGDLS and CDR2 is YYNGEE. The chain has TRBV9 and TRBJ2-5; TRBD2 aligns across 8 bases. The clonotype was recovered from a woman aged 65 to 85 with CD4+ T-cell large granular lymphocyte leukemia. The sequenced sample consisted of PBMCs. DNA of the CDR3: TGTGCCAGCAGCGTAGCCGCCGGTGGGGCGGGGGGTCAAGAGACCCAGTACTTC. Protein sequence: CASSVAAGGAGGQETQYF.